This TCR beta chain was sequenced for a study of regulatory T cells in long-lasting Graves disease. The time point: newly diagnosed GD, antithyroid drugs for less than 3 months. After RNA was extracted from PBMCs, the TCR library was made from it. Building of the TCR beta libraries involved iRepertoire HTBI primers and Arm-PCR of CDR3 regions. MiXCR, run by TCRdb on the multiplex PCR reads, gives a single entry per CDR3 protein. This sample has a few hundred thousand distinct CDR3 sequences, with roughly 19% found just once. From germline, CDR1 is WSHSY and CDR2 SAAADI. The CDR3 is 13 amino acids. This clonotype was observed a handful of times. Its target is not known. This clone may be a read error of a much larger clone one base away. Overall study findings and caveats: Preferential use of TRBV28, TRBJ1-2 and TRBJ2-5 was seen in persistent disease.

The sample was also reused in another study, on T cells in Graves' hyperthyroidism and ophthalmopathy.

The rearrangement links TRBV10-2 to TRBJ2-7; possible D gene TRBD2, 6 bases. The input for sequencing was peripheral blood mononuclear cells (PBMCs), taken at new diagnosis, from a patient treated with antithyroid drugs. The clonotype originates from a woman aged 25-40 years with Graves disease. CDR3 DNA sequence: TGCGCCAGCGGGGACTCGAGCTCCTACGGGCAGTACTTC. Protein sequence: CASGDSSSYGQYF.